This is a list of T cell receptor beta chains from one sample in a study of T-cell memory formation after mild COVID-19. TCRdb passed the 5' RACE reads through MiXCR, listing each CDR3 protein once. This repertoire shows 550,000 to 700,000 distinct CDR3 sequences, around 17% found once; its top ten account for 12%. The sequenced sample consisted of PBMCs or a T cell subset sorted from them (not recorded which). These receptors all stem from an adult woman who had mild COVID-19 (a few samples of this study predate the infection). Cell type and time point are not known. CDR3s include the opening cysteine and the closing phenylalanine or tryptophan. A D gene is named only where the DNA matches it firmly. Expanded clones get a size class; other rows say once, few or many, or leave the size out.

V gene	D gene	J gene	clone size	CDR3 protein	CDR3 DNA
TRBV5-1	.	TRBJ2-3	few	CASSLANRPDTQYF	TGCGCCAGCAGCTTGGCCAACCGTCCAGATACGCAGTATTTT
TRBV4-3	.	TRBJ2-7	many	CASSQGATGETYEQYF	TGCGCCAGCAGCCAAGGGGCGACAGGTGAGACCTACGAGCAGTACTTC
TRBV7-9	.	TRBJ1-2	.	CASSLVSAGRLGYTF	TGTGCCAGCAGCTTAGTCTCGGCAGGGAGACTTGGCTACACCTTC
TRBV7-9	.	TRBJ2-2	few	CASSSPGSTGELFF	TGTGCCAGCAGCTCCCCCGGGTCCACCGGGGAGCTGTTTTTT
TRBV11-2	.	TRBJ2-7	.	CASSLVQTEQYF	TGTGCCAGCAGCTTAGTGCAGACCGAGCAGTACTTC
TRBV27	.	TRBJ1-5	few	CASSLYGPKGNQPQHF	TGTGCCAGCAGTTTATACGGGCCTAAGGGAAATCAGCCCCAGCATTTT
TRBV29-1	.	TRBJ1-2	few	CSVLEILGGYTF	TGCAGCGTTCTGGAGATACTAGGGGGCTACACCTTC
TRBV6-2/TRBV6-3	.	TRBJ2-7	.	CASSNQGHYYEQYF	TGTGCCAGCAGTAACCAGGGACATTACTACGAGCAGTACTTC
TRBV30	.	TRBJ2-1	few	CAWLSTGLEGEGYNEQFF	TGTGCCTGGCTGTCCACTGGGTTAGAGGGTGAGGGCTACAATGAGCAGTTCTTC
TRBV25-1	.	TRBJ2-4	few	CASSEGNIQYF	TGTGCCAGCAGTGAGGGGAACATTCAGTACTTC
TRBV29-1	.	TRBJ2-1	few	CSVDLVDSYNEQFF	TGCAGCGTTGACCTCGTTGACTCCTACAATGAGCAGTTCTTC
TRBV4-1	.	TRBJ1-5	.	CASSQGGARQVNQPQHF	TGCGCCAGCAGCCAAGGAGGGGCTCGGCAGGTAAATCAGCCCCAGCATTTT
TRBV2	.	TRBJ1-1	.	CASNILEGVEAFF	TGTGCCAGCAACATCTTAGAGGGAGTTGAAGCTTTCTTT
TRBV24-1	TRBD1	TRBJ2-3	few	CATSDLRTGVASTDTQYF	TGTGCCACCAGTGACCTTAGGACAGGGGTCGCCTCCACAGATACGCAGTATTTT
TRBV7-2	TRBD1	TRBJ2-3	many	CASSYVGQGAFADTQYF	TGTGCCAGCAGCTACGTCGGACAGGGGGCGTTTGCAGATACGCAGTATTTT
TRBV29-1	TRBD1	TRBJ2-7	few	CSVESRDRGNEQYF	TGCAGCGTCGAGTCCCGGGACAGGGGCAACGAGCAGTACTTC
TRBV23-1	.	TRBJ1-5	.	CATTVCQPQHF	TGCGCCACCACAGTCTGTCAGCCCCAGCATTTT
TRBV20-1	TRBD2	TRBJ2-1	few	CSARVSLSRESSYNEQFF	TGCAGTGCTAGAGTATCCCTCTCGCGGGAGAGCTCCTACAATGAGCAGTTCTTC
TRBV29-1	TRBD1	TRBJ2-7	few	CSVTRQGSYEQYF	TGCAGCGTCACCCGACAGGGATCCTACGAGCAGTACTTC
TRBV11-2	.	TRBJ2-1	few	CASSRTTGSFDNEQFF	TGTGCCAGCAGCCGAACCACAGGGTCATTCGACAATGAGCAGTTCTTC
TRBV6-5	.	TRBJ1-2	once	CASSTSSGVYYGYTF	TGTGCCAGCAGTACGTCCTCAGGGGTTTACTATGGCTACACCTTC
TRBV12-3/TRBV12-4	.	TRBJ2-7	.	CASSPTVMGEQYF	TGTGCCAGCAGTCCGACGGTAATGGGCGAGCAGTACTTC
TRBV5-1	TRBD1	TRBJ2-7	.	CASSLGTGGQYEQYF	TGCGCCAGCAGCTTAGGGACAGGGGGCCAATACGAGCAGTACTTC
TRBV6-6	TRBD1	TRBJ2-1	many	CASSPMDRGLYNEQFF	TGTGCCAGCAGTCCCATGGACAGGGGGCTATACAATGAGCAGTTCTTC
TRBV15	TRBD2	TRBJ2-7	.	CATSRDPLAGGKQYF	TGTGCCACCAGCAGAGATCCCCTAGCGGGCGGCAAGCAGTACTTC
TRBV7-9	.	TRBJ1-4	few	CASSTEVNEKLFF	TGTGCCAGCAGCACGGAGGTGAATGAAAAACTGTTTTTT
TRBV3-1	.	TRBJ2-5	.	CASSPWGSGLVETQYF	TGTGCCAGCAGCCCCTGGGGTAGCGGACTCGTGGAGACCCAGTACTTC
TRBV4-3	.	TRBJ2-7	.	CASSQYPLSSYEQYF	TGCGCCAGCAGCCAATACCCACTGAGCTCCTACGAGCAGTACTTC
TRBV4-1	.	TRBJ2-3	few	CASRRRRSPSTDTQYF	TGCGCCAGCAGGCGAAGACGGTCCCCTAGCACAGATACGCAGTATTTT